This T cell receptor (beta chain) was retrieved from a study of human T cells and chemical hapten exposure. Many counts were recorded for this clonotype. Time point denoted: pre-sensitization, week 0. Sample treatment: therapeutic diphenylcyclopropenone sensitization with weekly scalp DPC. The total RNA was obtained from whole blood that was not fractionated. Unique molecular identifiers were attached to individual cDNA molecules during library preparation. TCRdb re-derived calls from the RACE reads in MiXCR, one entry per CDR3 protein. Counted here are tens of thousands of distinct CDR3 sequences, less than 15% occurring once; the ten biggest clones make up approximately 1.8%. Per germline, CDR1 MNHEY and CDR2 SVGAGI. V was clipped by 4 bases and J by 9 bases, with 13 bases between them. This CDR3 spans 13 amino acids.

V gene TRBV6-5 combines with J gene TRBJ1-5; D is unresolved. The receptor was isolated from a woman aged 40 to 55 with alopecia areata. Some clones in this sample may be carry-over from other donors' samples. This specimen was whole blood, taken in connection with sensitization to the hapten diphenylcyclopropenone (DPC). DNA of the CDR3: TGTGCCAGCAGTTCCGACCCCTCGGGGCCCCAGCATTTT. Amino acid sequence: CASSSDPSGPQHF.